Below, 9 T cell receptor beta chains from the same sample are listed, as sequenced in a study of vaccination and CD4 T cells after COVID-19. Cultured CD4+ T-cell DNA underwent Oncomine TCR Beta short-read sequencing. TCRdb reanalysed the PCR reads using MiXCR and keeps one entry per CDR3 protein. The profile shows around 8,000 distinct CDR3 sequences, about 42% of them singletons. Treatment reported: 10-day PBMC culture with coronavirus spike peptide pools or control peptides (ViraFEST assay). Unexposed donor CD4+ T cells predated the COVID-19 pandemic, collected 2011-2018. These receptors' antigens are unknown. Sequenced: CD4+ T cells from blood, cultured in vitro. The source of these receptors is a human donor in good health.

The V call is TRBV12-3 or TRBV12-4, the J call TRBJ1-1; 7 nucleotides line up with TRBD1. The J segment lost 6 bases and the V segment lost 7 bases, leaving 11 bases of the junction unmatched. The CDR3 has 14 residues. CDR3 loop: CASNKRDSGAEAFF. CDR3 nucleotide sequence: TGTGCCAGCAATAAAAGGGACAGCGGCGCTGAAGCTTTCTTT.

The chain carries TRBV7-8 and TRBJ1-2, with unresolved D. The length of the CDR3 is 13 residues. Trimming stripped 5 bases from V and 8 bases from J, with 15 bases between. CDR1 and CDR2 from the germline V gene are SGHVS and FQNEAQ. In DNA, the CDR3 is TGTGCCAGCAGCCCAGACGAATTCGACGGCTACACCTTC. Encoded protein: CASSPDEFDGYTF.

This rearrangement joins TRBV6-4 to TRBJ2-3; 11 bases are a match to TRBD2. The CDR3 contains 20 residues. V dropped 3 bases and J dropped 0; count of bases not matched to a gene: 14. Germline loops: CDR1 MRHNA, CDR2 SNTAGT. The CDR3 here is CASSELSGLAGLGSTDTQYF. The CDR3 DNA is TGTGCCAGCAGTGAGCTCTCCGGACTAGCGGGCCTTGGTAGCACAGATACGCAGTATTTT.

V usage is TRBV2 and J usage is TRBJ1-5; TRBD1 aligns across 9 bases. The CDR3 extends over 12 amino acids. Germline V gene lookup returns CDR1 SNHLY and CDR2 FYNNEI. V lost 7 bases to trimming and J lost 7 bases; unmatched junction nucleotides: 2. CDR3 amino acids: CASTGQGQPQHF. For the CDR3, the DNA is TGTGCCAGCACCGGACAGGGGCAGCCCCAGCATTTT.

This clonotype was found a few times. The V and J genes are TRBV20-1 and TRBJ2-3; 9 bases line up with TRBD2. The V and J ends lost 6 bases and 0 bases, in that order; junction bases with no gene match: 7. The CDR3 loop spans 15 amino acids. In germline, CDR1 is DFQATT, CDR2 SNEGSKA (reference sequence). CDR3 region: CSADLAGDSTDTQYF. The DNA of the CDR3 is TGCAGTGCCGATTTAGCGGGAGATAGCACAGATACGCAGTATTTT.

The chain recombines TRBV6-1 with TRBJ2-1, with 8 positions matching TRBD2. Trimming cost V 6 bases and J 9 bases; bases outside gene matches: 10. CDR1 is MNHNS and CDR2 is SASEGT in the germline V gene. CDR3 length: 14 amino acids. Here the CDR3 reads CASSREGRRTEQFF. In DNA form, the CDR3 reads TGTGCCAGCAGCCGGGAGGGCCGAAGGACTGAGCAGTTCTTC.

This chain connects TRBV20-1 to TRBJ1-1; 11 bases line up with TRBD1. There are 15 residues in the CDR3. The V and J ends lost 4 bases and 1 base, in that order; junction bases with no gene match: 5. CDR1 is DFQATT, CDR2 SNEGSKA, per germline (reference sequence). The CDR3 region is CSANRDRGKNTEAFF. CDR3 bases: TGCAGTGCTAACCGGGACAGGGGGAAGAACACTGAAGCTTTCTTT.

The chain combines TRBV10-3 with TRBJ2-3, with 7 bases matching TRBD1. The CDR3 spans 13 residues. Germline CDR1 and CDR2: ENHRY and SYGVKD. V gave up 6 bases and J gave up 1 base; unmatched junction bases: 1. This chain's CDR3 is CAIRDRGTDTQYF. CDR3 DNA sequence: TGTGCCATCAGAGACAGGGGCACAGATACGCAGTATTTT.

CDR3 sequence (DNA): TGCGCCAGCAGCTTTCGGTTGGAGGGGGGAGCAGTCTACGAGCAGTACTTC. It codes for CASSFRLEGGAVYEQYF. This chain links TRBV5-1 with TRBJ2-7, with D possibly called TRBD1 or TRBD2 (6 bases each). Germline CDR1 reads SGHRS; CDR2 reads YFSETQ. The CDR3 runs 17 residues. Trimming removed 2 bases at V and 3 bases at J, with 21 bases between. The full variable domain, rest sourced from reference TRBV5-1 and TRBJ2-7, is KAGVTQTPRYLIKTRGQQVTLSCSPISGHRSVSWYQQTPGQGLQFLFEYFSETQRNKGNFPGRFSGRQFSNSRSEMNVSTLELGDSALYLCASSFRLEGGAVYEQYFGPGTRLTVT.